The TCR beta chain described here comes from a study of blood T cell repertoires in COVID-19. Concerning this clone itself: The identical CDR3 is also encoded by other nucleotide sequences in the sample.

J lost 0 bases, V lost 4 bases, and 2 bases had no gene match. This CDR3 has 15 amino acids. In germline, CDR1 is SGHAT, CDR2 FQNNGV. Here immunoSEQ multiplex PCR was the method, and the copy in TCRdb shows in-frame clones only, minus some. The sample contains about 200,000 clones, almost 85% of which appear only once. The sample taken for sequencing was peripheral blood. The chain carries TRBV11-2 and TRBJ2-3; the match to TRBD1 covers 9 bases. This clonotype originated in a woman in her 50s with active or convalescent COVID-19. CDR3 nucleotide sequence: TGTGCCAGCAGCTCGGGACAGGGCAGCACAGATACGCAGTATTTT. Protein product: CASSSGQGSTDTQYF.